Described below is a single T cell receptor beta chain sequence and its context. The length of the CDR3 is 15 residues. The V and J ends lost 3 bases and 4 bases respectively, with 14 bases between them. Germline values: CDR1 SGDLS, CDR2 YYNGEE. Sequencing used immunoSEQ multiplex PCR; TCRdb keeps in-frame clones, though not all of them. Among about 30,000 clones listed, 75% to 85% were seen once. The data stem from a study of blood T cell repertoires in COVID-19. About the study: PBMCs, B-cell-depleted T cells, or T cells provided the cDNA or gDNA that made up the material.

Material: peripheral blood. The sequence was obtained from a man aged 80 or over with active COVID-19. The rearrangement uses TRBV9 and TRBJ1-3; TRBD1 is a possible D gene (5 bases). The CDR3 spells CASSGPGARGNTIYF. CDR3 bases: TGTGCCAGCAGCGGACCTGGGGCGCGAGGAAACACCATATATTTT.